The T cell receptor (beta chain) described here comes from a study of control samples from healthy donors and cancer patients. The CDR3 has 16 amino acids. Trimming removed 0 bases from V and 2 bases from J; junction bases left unmatched: 4. The germline V gene has CDR1 KGHDR and CDR2 SFDVKD. The protocol was immunoSEQ multiplex PCR, while the TCRdb copy is restricted to in-frame clones and leaves out a portion. Of some 150,000 clones listed, 93% are singletons. The sample was blood. The sequence was obtained from a man in his fifties or sixties in good health. J is TRBJ2-3 and V is TRBV24-1; 7 bases line up with TRBD1. CDR3: CATSDLVQGSTDTQYF. In DNA, the CDR3 is TGTGCCACCAGTGATTTGGTACAGGGGTCCACAGATACGCAGTATTTT.